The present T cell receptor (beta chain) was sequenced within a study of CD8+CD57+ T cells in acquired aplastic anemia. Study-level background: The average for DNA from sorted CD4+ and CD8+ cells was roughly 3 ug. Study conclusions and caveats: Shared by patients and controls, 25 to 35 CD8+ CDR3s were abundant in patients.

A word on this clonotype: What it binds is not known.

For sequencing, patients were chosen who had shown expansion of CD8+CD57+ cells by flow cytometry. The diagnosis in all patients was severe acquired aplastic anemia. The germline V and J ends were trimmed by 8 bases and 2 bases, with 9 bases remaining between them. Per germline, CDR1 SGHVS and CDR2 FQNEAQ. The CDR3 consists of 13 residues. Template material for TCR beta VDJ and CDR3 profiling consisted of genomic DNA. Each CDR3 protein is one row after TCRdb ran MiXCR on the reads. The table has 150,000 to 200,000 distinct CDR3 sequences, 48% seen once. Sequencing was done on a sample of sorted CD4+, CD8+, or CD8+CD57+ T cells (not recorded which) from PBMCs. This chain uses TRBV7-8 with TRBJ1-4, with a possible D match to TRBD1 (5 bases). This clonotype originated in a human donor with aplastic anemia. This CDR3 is CASGAGTNEKLFF. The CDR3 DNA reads TGTGCCAGCGGGGCAGGGACTAATGAAAAACTGTTTTTT.